This T cell receptor (beta chain) was observed in a study of CD8 T cells in Susac syndrome. Reverse transcription of roughly 0.45 to 1 ug RNA was performed with random hexamers. TCRdb re-called the immunoSEQ multiplex PCR reads through MiXCR, storing one row per CDR3 protein. Of approximately 190,000 distinct CDR3 sequences in the sample, 80% to 95% were seen once. Sequencing of TCR beta, carried out with a high-throughput approach, was applied to CD8+ and CD4+ T cells from the blood. Healthy donors formed controls matched for age and sex. Through negative isolation, CD4+ and CD8+ T cells were obtained, while TEMRA cells were enriched using FACS. The sequence was obtained from a human donor in good health. Material: CD4+ T cells from PBMCs.

CDR3 in amino acids: CASRALQGFTEAFF. The CDR3 DNA reads TGCGCCAGCAGAGCCCTCCAGGGTTTTACTGAAGCTTTCTTT. V and J are TRBV5-1 and TRBJ1-1; TRBD1 might be the D (5 bases). This CDR3 contains 14 residues. Germline loops: CDR1 SGHRS, CDR2 YFSETQ. V was trimmed by 5 bases and J by 5 bases, leaving 16 bases between them.